The sample holds many counts of the clone carrying this TCR beta chain. Its specificity is not known. This sample is drawn from a study of CD8 T cells in ankylosing spondylitis. Study outcomes and limitations: Some of the motif variants had earlier been found in reactive arthritis patients' fluid and blood. Significant enrichment of disease-linked clones was reportedly seen in matched ankylosing spondylitis synovial fluid. A TCR beta motif made of 7 to 9 highly homologous variants seemed typical of ankylosing spondylitis blood. Within peripheral blood, clones linked to disease were CD8+ and relatively rare.

Via MiXCR, TCRdb re-called the 5' RACE reads, giving one row per CDR3 protein. The profile shows around 32,000 distinct CDR3 sequences, 7.2% of them singletons. This CDR3 contains 15 residues. The trim removed 3 bases at V and 5 bases at J, leaving 6 bases unmatched. The germline CDR1 and CDR2 sequences are KGHSH and LQKENI. What was sequenced was blood, either unsorted or a sorted T cell fraction (not recorded which). This clonotype was sampled from a male donor with ankylosing spondylitis or in good health (not recorded which). V is TRBV18 and J is TRBJ2-7, with 11 bases identical to TRBD1. The CDR3, as DNA: TGTGCCAGCTCACCCGGACAGGGGGCTTTCCACGAGCAGTACTTC. This codes for CASSPGQGAFHEQYF.